This entry lists 10 T cell receptor beta chains sequenced from one sample in a study of beta chain features in type 1 diabetes. The study's findings and limits: Type 1 diabetes patients showed a moderate but significant shortening of TCRB CDR3s in all four CD4+ subsets.

No antigens are known for them. The sequenced template was cDNA made from the entire isolated RNA. Using immunoSEQ multiplex PCR, the repertoire was profiled, and TCRdb retains in-frame clones only, with some absent. The sample records approximately 170,000 clones, around 8% being singletons. The sample taken for sequencing was central memory CD4+ T cells from blood. These receptors were collected from a woman in her thirties or forties with type 1 diabetes.

This clone was detected only a few times. V usage is TRBV5-4 and J usage is TRBJ2-2; the match to TRBD1 covers 8 bases. The CDR3 is made up of 17 amino acids. Germline lookup yields CDR1 SGHNT and CDR2 YYREEE (reference sequence). Losses at the gene ends were 4 bases for V and 4 bases for J; bases not matched to a gene: 12. The CDR3 loop reads CASSPSQGGRGTGELFF. The DNA of the CDR3 is TGTGCCAGCAGCCCCTCACAGGGGGGACGAGGCACCGGGGAGCTGTTTTTT.

This clone was counted between two and nine times. V is TRBV28 and J is TRBJ2-1; 11 bases map to TRBD2. CDR3 size: 14 residues. Trimming took 5 bases from V and 9 from J; bases not matched to a gene: 6. CDR1 is MDHEN, CDR2 SYDVKM, per germline. The CDR3 loop reads CASSRASGGSEQFF. The CDR3 bases are TGTGCCAGCAGTAGGGCTAGCGGGGGGAGTGAGCAGTTCTTC.

This sequence joins TRBV4-1 and TRBJ1-1; tentative D call: TRBD1 (6 bases). In germline, CDR1 is MGHRA, CDR2 YSYEKL. CDR3 length: 19 amino acids. V lost 1 base, J lost 1 base, and 22 bases lay in between. The CDR3 protein is CASSQGILSHRVGNTEAFF. CDR3 coding DNA: TGCGCCAGCAGCCAAGGGATCTTATCCCACAGGGTCGGGAACACTGAAGCTTTCTTT.

This clone was counted between two and nine times. The V call is TRBV30, the J call TRBJ2-3, with TRBD2 matching 13 bases. Germline V gene lookup returns CDR1 GTSNPN and CDR2 SVGIG (reference sequence). J lost 7 bases, V lost 5 bases, and 6 bases had no gene match. The CDR3 totals 14 residues. CDR3 amino acids: CAWRTSGSPNTQYF. CDR3 coding DNA: TGTGCCTGGCGGACTAGCGGGAGCCCAAATACGCAGTATTTT.

This clone came up many times. This chain joins TRBV11-2 and TRBJ2-5; a possible D gene is TRBD2 (6 bases). Germline CDR1 and CDR2: SGHAT and FQNNGV. With 5 bases removed from V and 2 bases from J, the gap between germline ends came to 9 bases. The CDR3 covers 13 residues. The CDR3 spells CASSDGLQETQYF. CDR3 bases: TGTGCCAGCAGCGACGGACTACAAGAGACCCAGTACTTC.

V usage is TRBV7-9 and J usage is TRBJ1-5, with TRBD1 identical over 7 bases. V gave up 0 bases and J gave up 7 bases; unmatched junction bases: 6. There are 15 residues in the CDR3. The germline V gene has CDR1 SEHNR and CDR2 FQNEAQ (reference sequence). Here the CDR3 reads CASSLAETGRQPQHF. For the CDR3, the DNA is TGTGCCAGCAGCTTAGCTGAGACAGGGAGGCAGCCCCAGCATTTT.

This chain uses TRBV4-2 with TRBJ1-2; a possible D gene is TRBD1 (5 bases). Trimming removed 1 base at V and 8 bases at J, with 14 bases between. CDR1 and CDR2 from the germline V gene are LGHNA and YNFKEQ. The CDR3 extends over 14 amino acids. The CDR3 region is CASSQGRDFRGYTF. The DNA of the CDR3 is TGTGCCAGCAGCCAAGGCCGGGACTTCAGAGGCTACACCTTC.

The V call is TRBV30, the J call TRBJ1-5; no clear D. Between the trimmed V and J ends, which lost 2 bases and 7 bases, there was a span of 9 bases. In germline, CDR1 is GTSNPN, CDR2 SVGIG (reference sequence). The CDR3 is 12 residues long. The CDR3 DNA sequence: TGTGCCTGGAGTTCTTACGGGCAGCCCCAGCATTTT. Translated: CAWSSYGQPQHF.

The table lists this clone with a few counts. The CDR3 bases are TGTGCCTGGAGTGTACGGGGTGATACGCAGTATTTT. This encodes CAWSVRGDTQYF. The chain has TRBV30 and TRBJ2-3; TRBD2 is a possible D gene (5 bases). The V gene's germline CDR1 is GTSNPN and CDR2 SVGIG (reference sequence). This CDR3 region has 12 residues. With 0 bases removed from V and 6 bases from J, the gap between germline ends came to 7 bases.

This clone was observed a few times. The chain is built from TRBV7-3 and TRBJ1-1; D remains unclear. The CDR3 consists of 14 residues. Germline CDR1 reads SGHTA; CDR2 reads FQGTGA. Between the trimmed V and J ends, which lost 4 bases and 1 base, there was a span of 10 bases. The CDR3 protein is CASSSYGRNTEAFF. DNA of the CDR3: TGTGCCAGCAGCTCCTACGGGAGGAACACTGAAGCTTTCTTT.